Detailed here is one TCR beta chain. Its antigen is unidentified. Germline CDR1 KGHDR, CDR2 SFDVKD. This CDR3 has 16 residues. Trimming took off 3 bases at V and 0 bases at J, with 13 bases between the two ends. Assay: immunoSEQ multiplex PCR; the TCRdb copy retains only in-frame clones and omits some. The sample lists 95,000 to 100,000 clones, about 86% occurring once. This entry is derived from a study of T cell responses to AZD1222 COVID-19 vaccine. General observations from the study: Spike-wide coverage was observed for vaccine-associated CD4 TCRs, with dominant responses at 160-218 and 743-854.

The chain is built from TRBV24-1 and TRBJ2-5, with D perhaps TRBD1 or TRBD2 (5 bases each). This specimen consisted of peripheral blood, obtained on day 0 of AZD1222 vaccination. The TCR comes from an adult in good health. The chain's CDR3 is CATSDPGTDDQETQYF. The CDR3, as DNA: TGTGCCACCAGTGATCCCGGGACGGATGACCAAGAGACCCAGTACTTC.